This TCR beta chain emerged from a study of shared clonotypes between healthy human individuals. Study observations and caveats: Non-shared clonotypes had lower generation probabilities than clonotypes shared by all four sorted-subset donors. In general, naive subsets displayed greater estimated richness than memory subsets did.

From germline, CDR1 is KGHSH and CDR2 LQKENI. Trimming took off 3 bases at V and 6 bases at J, with 9 bases between the two ends. The CDR3 loop spans 12 amino acids. Concerning this clone: Its antigen is undetermined.

Deep was the level at which the assay was run. The repertoire was sequenced with immunoSEQ multiplex PCR; TCRdb's copy has only in-frame clones and lacks some. This sample has around 2.3 million clones, with 90% to 96% found just once. The V gene is TRBV18, the J gene TRBJ2-7; no clear D. Source material: naive CD4+ T cells sorted from blood. The subset was: CD45RA+ positively selected. This sequence was found in a man aged 18 to 29 in good health. CDR3 amino acids: CASSPASGEQYF. CDR3 DNA sequence: TGTGCCAGCTCACCCGCTAGTGGCGAGCAGTACTTC.